A selection of T cell receptor beta chains follows, all from one sample in a study of OX40 agonist ivuxolimab in advanced cancers. Profiled with immunoSEQ multiplex PCR; TCRdb holds only in-frame clones, not every one. The table lists some 63,000 clones, 85% to 90% of them singletons. The source was CD4+ or CD8+ T cells sorted from blood, collected in a trial of the OX40 agonist ivuxolimab. These receptors all stem from an adult with an advanced solid tumor such as melanoma, head and neck, liver or kidney cancer. CDR3s include the opening cysteine and the closing phenylalanine or tryptophan. Fields, in order: clone size, CDR3 length, V gene, D gene, J gene, CDR3 DNA, CDR3 protein. D genes are given only for firm matches. A row's size may be missing; if present it is once, few, many or a size class.

clone_size: -; cdr3_length: 16; v_call: TRBV9; d_call: TRBD2; j_call: TRBJ2-3; cdr3_nt: TGTGCCAGCAGCGCCTACGGGAGGGCCAACACAGATACGCAGTATTTT; cdr3_aa: CASSAYGRANTDTQYF
clone_size: -; cdr3_length: 17; v_call: TRBV15; d_call: -; j_call: TRBJ2-3; cdr3_nt: TGTGCCACCAGCAGAGATTGGGATGACGCATACACAGATACGCAGTATTTT; cdr3_aa: CATSRDWDDAYTDTQYF
clone_size: -; cdr3_length: 15; v_call: TRBV7-9; d_call: TRBD2; j_call: TRBJ2-3; cdr3_nt: TGTGCCAGCAGCCCTGGGACTACCAACACAGATACGCAGTATTTT; cdr3_aa: CASSPGTTNTDTQYF
clone_size: -; cdr3_length: 12; v_call: TRBV25-1; d_call: -; j_call: TRBJ2-4; cdr3_nt: TGTGCCAGCAGTGAGGGGAGCCTGATTCAGTACTTC; cdr3_aa: CASSEGSLIQYF
clone_size: -; cdr3_length: 17; v_call: TRBV4-1; d_call: -; j_call: TRBJ2-7; cdr3_nt: TGCGCCAGCAGCCAAGAGCTGATGACTGTGAGCTCCTACGAGCAGTACTTC; cdr3_aa: CASSQELMTVSSYEQYF
clone_size: -; cdr3_length: 15; v_call: TRBV21-1; d_call: -; j_call: TRBJ1-1; cdr3_nt: TGTGCCAGCAGCAATGGGTGGATTAGGCGGACTGAAGCTTTCTTT; cdr3_aa: CASSNGWIRRTEAFF
clone_size: -; cdr3_length: 14; v_call: TRBV28; d_call: TRBD1; j_call: TRBJ2-7; cdr3_nt: TGTGCCAGCAGCCACCGGGACAGGGCTTACGAGCAGTACTTC; cdr3_aa: CASSHRDRAYEQYF
clone_size: -; cdr3_length: 16; v_call: TRBV5-4; d_call: TRBD2; j_call: TRBJ2-2; cdr3_nt: TGTGCCAGCAGCTTGATGAGCGGGAGTTATCCCGGGGAGCTGTTTTTT; cdr3_aa: CASSLMSGSYPGELFF
clone_size: -; cdr3_length: 14; v_call: TRBV10-2; d_call: -; j_call: TRBJ2-7; cdr3_nt: TGCGCCAGCAGTGAGTCGTGGGGCCCCTACGAGCAGTACTTC; cdr3_aa: CASSESWGPYEQYF
clone_size: -; cdr3_length: 13; v_call: TRBV7-6; d_call: -; j_call: TRBJ2-2; cdr3_nt: TGTGCCAGCAGCCCAGATGGGACCGGGGAGCTGTTTTTT; cdr3_aa: CASSPDGTGELFF
clone_size: -; cdr3_length: 14; v_call: TRBV11-2; d_call: -; j_call: TRBJ2-5; cdr3_nt: TGTGCCAGCAGCCATGACTGGGGTCAAGAGACCCAGTACTTC; cdr3_aa: CASSHDWGQETQYF
clone_size: -; cdr3_length: 13; v_call: TRBV23-1; d_call: -; j_call: TRBJ2-7; cdr3_nt: TGCGCCAGCAGTCCTCGGGAGCTCTACGAGCAGTACTTC; cdr3_aa: CASSPRELYEQYF
clone_size: few; cdr3_length: 12; v_call: TRBV29-1; d_call: TRBD1; j_call: TRBJ2-1; cdr3_nt: TGCAGCGGACAGGGTTCTGTCAATGAGCAGTTCTTC; cdr3_aa: CSGQGSVNEQFF
clone_size: -; cdr3_length: 13; v_call: TRBV29-1; d_call: TRBD1; j_call: TRBJ2-1; cdr3_nt: TGCAGCGTTAGGGACAGTTCGTACAATGAGCAGTTCTTC; cdr3_aa: CSVRDSSYNEQFF
clone_size: -; cdr3_length: 15; v_call: TRBV7-6; d_call: -; j_call: TRBJ2-1; cdr3_nt: TGTGCCAGCAGCTTAGGGATGGGGGGAAACAATGAGCAGTTCTTC; cdr3_aa: CASSLGMGGNNEQFF
clone_size: -; cdr3_length: 15; v_call: TRBV10-2; d_call: TRBD2; j_call: TRBJ2-3; cdr3_nt: TGCGCCAGCAGTGATGTAGCGGGAGGGCCGGATACGCAGTATTTT; cdr3_aa: CASSDVAGGPDTQYF
clone_size: once; cdr3_length: 12; v_call: TRBV5-5; d_call: TRBD1; j_call: TRBJ2-1; cdr3_nt: TGTGCCAGCAGCGAGACAGGGGATGAGCAGTTCTTC; cdr3_aa: CASSETGDEQFF
clone_size: -; cdr3_length: 14; v_call: TRBV4-1; d_call: TRBD1; j_call: TRBJ2-7; cdr3_nt: TGCGCCAGCAGCCTACGGACAGGGGTATACGAGCAGTACTTC; cdr3_aa: CASSLRTGVYEQYF
clone_size: -; cdr3_length: 15; v_call: TRBV19; d_call: TRBD2; j_call: TRBJ2-5; cdr3_nt: TGTGCCAGTAGTATAGATAGCGGGAGCGAGGAGACCCAGTACTTC; cdr3_aa: CASSIDSGSEETQYF
clone_size: -; cdr3_length: 13; v_call: TRBV27; d_call: -; j_call: TRBJ1-2; cdr3_nt: TGTGCCAGCAGTTTACAGGGGTTCTATGGCTACACCTTC; cdr3_aa: CASSLQGFYGYTF
clone_size: once; cdr3_length: 14; v_call: TRBV27; d_call: -; j_call: TRBJ2-1; cdr3_nt: TGTGCCAGCATGGAGGACAATCATTCCAATGAGCAGTTCTTC; cdr3_aa: CASMEDNHSNEQFF
clone_size: -; cdr3_length: 14; v_call: TRBV29-1; d_call: TRBD1; j_call: TRBJ2-7; cdr3_nt: TGCAGCGTTGAAGACGCGGACAGGGGCTACGAGCAGTACTTC; cdr3_aa: CSVEDADRGYEQYF
clone_size: few; cdr3_length: 15; v_call: TRBV15; d_call: -; j_call: TRBJ1-2; cdr3_nt: TGTGCCACCAGCGGAGACTGGACAGAGGCCTATGGCTACACCTTC; cdr3_aa: CATSGDWTEAYGYTF
clone_size: -; cdr3_length: 14; v_call: TRBV7-9; d_call: TRBD2; j_call: TRBJ2-7; cdr3_nt: TGTGCCAGCAGTGAATCTAGCGGGAGATACGAGCAGTACTTC; cdr3_aa: CASSESSGRYEQYF
clone_size: -; cdr3_length: 15; v_call: TRBV2; d_call: TRBD2; j_call: TRBJ2-7; cdr3_nt: TGTGCCAGCAGGGGGACTAGCGGGACCTTCTACGAGCAGTACTTC; cdr3_aa: CASRGTSGTFYEQYF
clone_size: -; cdr3_length: 15; v_call: TRBV27; d_call: -; j_call: TRBJ2-5; cdr3_nt: TGTGCCAGCAGTGCGACTAGTAATAGACAAGAGACCCAGTACTTC; cdr3_aa: CASSATSNRQETQYF
clone_size: -; cdr3_length: 13; v_call: TRBV18; d_call: -; j_call: TRBJ2-4; cdr3_nt: TGTGCCAGCTCACACAGGGACTTGAACATTCAGTACTTC; cdr3_aa: CASSHRDLNIQYF
clone_size: -; cdr3_length: 16; v_call: TRBV4-1; d_call: -; j_call: TRBJ1-3; cdr3_nt: TGCGCCAGCAGCCAAGAAGTAGTTAGGTCTGGAAACACCATATATTTT; cdr3_aa: CASSQEVVRSGNTIYF
clone_size: -; cdr3_length: 13; v_call: TRBV11-2; d_call: -; j_call: TRBJ1-3; cdr3_nt: TGTGCCAGCAGAACGACAGCCGGAAACACCATATATTTT; cdr3_aa: CASRTTAGNTIYF
clone_size: -; cdr3_length: 14; v_call: TRBV4-1; d_call: -; j_call: TRBJ2-3; cdr3_nt: TGCGCCAGCAGCCAAAACTTGGGCACAGATACGCAGTATTTT; cdr3_aa: CASSQNLGTDTQYF
clone_size: -; cdr3_length: 14; v_call: TRBV27; d_call: TRBD2; j_call: TRBJ2-3; cdr3_nt: TGTGCCAGCAGTATAGCGGGAGTGACAGATACGCAGTATTTT; cdr3_aa: CASSIAGVTDTQYF
clone_size: -; cdr3_length: 12; v_call: TRBV6-5; d_call: -; j_call: TRBJ2-7; cdr3_nt: TGTGCCAGCAGCCGGGACCTCTACGAGCAGTACTTC; cdr3_aa: CASSRDLYEQYF
clone_size: -; cdr3_length: 14; v_call: TRBV7-9; d_call: -; j_call: TRBJ2-2; cdr3_nt: TGTGCCAGCAGCCACCCCCCAGGTTCCGGGGAGCTGTTTTTT; cdr3_aa: CASSHPPGSGELFF
clone_size: -; cdr3_length: 13; v_call: TRBV7-9; d_call: TRBD1; j_call: TRBJ2-7; cdr3_nt: TGTGCCAGCAGCTTCGGGACAGGGTACGAGCAGTACTTC; cdr3_aa: CASSFGTGYEQYF
clone_size: -; cdr3_length: 13; v_call: TRBV9; d_call: -; j_call: TRBJ2-4; cdr3_nt: TGTGCCAGCAGCGTAGACGACAGCTTAATTCAGTACTTC; cdr3_aa: CASSVDDSLIQYF
clone_size: once; cdr3_length: 15; v_call: TRBV25-1; d_call: TRBD2; j_call: TRBJ2-3; cdr3_nt: TGTGCCAGCAGTGAACTAGCGGTAATCACAGATACGCAGTATTTT; cdr3_aa: CASSELAVITDTQYF
clone_size: -; cdr3_length: 19; v_call: TRBV5-6; d_call: -; j_call: TRBJ2-3; cdr3_nt: TGTGCCAGCAGCCCCAACGGCCGGGACAAGGTCACCTTCACAGATACGCAGTATTTT; cdr3_aa: CASSPNGRDKVTFTDTQYF
clone_size: -; cdr3_length: 15; v_call: TRBV4-1; d_call: -; j_call: TRBJ1-3; cdr3_nt: TGCGCCAGCAGCCAAGTACAGAGCTCTGGAAACACCATATATTTT; cdr3_aa: CASSQVQSSGNTIYF
clone_size: -; cdr3_length: 13; v_call: TRBV19; d_call: -; j_call: TRBJ1-5; cdr3_nt: TGTGCCAGTATTGGTACAGCCAATCAGCCCCAGCATTTT; cdr3_aa: CASIGTANQPQHF
clone_size: -; cdr3_length: 13; v_call: TRBV9; d_call: -; j_call: TRBJ2-7; cdr3_nt: TGTGCCAGCAGCGTAGGGGACATTTACGAGCAGTACTTC; cdr3_aa: CASSVGDIYEQYF
clone_size: -; cdr3_length: 16; v_call: TRBV19; d_call: -; j_call: TRBJ2-5; cdr3_nt: TGTGCCAGTAGTTCCCCCCGGAGGGGGGGGAGAGAGACCCAGTACTTC; cdr3_aa: CASSSPRRGGRETQYF
clone_size: -; cdr3_length: 14; v_call: TRBV5-8; d_call: -; j_call: TRBJ2-7; cdr3_nt: TGTGCCAGCAGCTTGGCCAGGGTGGACTACGAGCAGTACTTC; cdr3_aa: CASSLARVDYEQYF
clone_size: -; cdr3_length: 15; v_call: TRBV10-3; d_call: -; j_call: TRBJ1-5; cdr3_nt: TGTGCCATCAGTGAGTCGATAGGGGGTAATCAGCCCCAGCATTTT; cdr3_aa: CAISESIGGNQPQHF
clone_size: once; cdr3_length: 18; v_call: TRBV27; d_call: TRBD2; j_call: TRBJ2-7; cdr3_nt: TGTGCCAGCAGTTCCATTGGTAGCGGGGGACCGATCTCGAACGAGCAGTACTTC; cdr3_aa: CASSSIGSGGPISNEQYF